What follows are 24 T cell receptor beta chains derived from one specimen sequenced in a study of cytomegalovirus exposure and HLA in healthy donors. The PCR contained 60 Vbeta and 13 Jbeta primers. TCRdb keeps only in-frame clones here, not all; method: immunoSEQ multiplex PCR. Of roughly 200,000 clones in the sample, about 86% were seen once. The sample comprised PBMCs. The receptors were gathered from a woman aged 25 to 39 in good health and CMV-seronegative.

The J gene is TRBJ2-5, the V gene TRBV5-1, with a tentative D call TRBD1 (7 bases). Germline values: CDR1 SGHRS, CDR2 YFSETQ. This CDR3 contains 13 residues. Between the trimmed V and J ends, which lost 6 bases and 0 bases, there was a span of 9 bases. This chain's CDR3 is CASTRGDQETQYF. In nucleotides, the CDR3 is TGCGCCAGCACCAGGGGGGACCAAGAGACCCAGTACTTC.

The chain uses TRBV7-3 and TRBJ2-1; tentatively, D is TRBD1 (6 bases). V dropped 5 bases and J dropped 8 bases, with 19 bases sitting between them. The germline gives CDR1 SGHTA, CDR2 FQGTGA. The CDR3 is made up of 15 amino acids. CDR3 sequence reads: CASSRQASDVHEQFF. As DNA, the CDR3 is TGTGCCAGCAGCCGACAGGCGTCGGATGTCCATGAGCAGTTCTTC.

This clone was seen just once. V is TRBV5-6 and J is TRBJ2-7; D may be TRBD2 (7 bases). Trimming removed 0 bases from V and 3 bases from J, with 13 bases in between. The CDR3 loop spans 15 amino acids. CDR1 and CDR2 (germline): SGHDT, YYEEEE. The CDR3 nucleotides read TGTGCCAGCAGCTTGGGGGCGGGGGCTAGCTACGAGCAGTACTTC. Its protein is CASSLGAGASYEQYF.

On this clone: One end of the junction varies from germline; a read error may be responsible. The chain combines TRBV7-9 with TRBJ2-7, with no clear D. The germline CDR1 and CDR2 sequences are SEHNR and FQNEAQ (reference sequence). The CDR3 has 12 amino acids. The CDR3 sequence: CSSSSLSYEQYF. The CDR3 coding sequence is TGTTCCAGCAGCTCACTCTCCTACGAGCAGTACTTC.

J is TRBJ2-5 and V is TRBV15; D is perhaps TRBD2 (6 bases). The ends were cut back, 0 bases at V and 1 base at J, with 18 bases in the middle. The germline V gene encodes CDR1 LNHNV and CDR2 YYDKDF (reference sequence). The CDR3 runs 18 residues. CDR3 DNA sequence: TGTGCCACCAGCAGAGATTACGCGGGAAACTCTTTCCAAGAGACCCAGTACTTC. Residues: CATSRDYAGNSFQETQYF.

This clone was counted once. The chain is built from TRBV11-3 and TRBJ2-5, with a possible D match to TRBD2 (6 bases). The J call is doubtful: the DNA matches TRBJ2-7 better. The CDR3 runs to 19 residues. Germline CDR1 SGHNT, CDR2 YENEEA. This CDR3 reads CASSLEGGRILQLTYEQYF. The CDR3 coding sequence is TGTGCCAGCAGCTTAGAGGGAGGACGTATCTTACAACTCACCTACGAGCAGTACTTC.

This clone appeared a single time. The chain links TRBV4-2 to TRBJ1-6; no clear D gene. The CDR3 sequence is 13 residues long. CDR1 and CDR2 (germline): LGHNA, YNFKEQ. Trimming pared 0 bases from V and 7 bases from J, leaving 4 bases between. The CDR3 DNA sequence: TGTGCCAGCAGCCAAGACTACAATTCACCCCTCCACTTT. Protein sequence: CASSQDYNSPLHF.

The chain couples TRBV6-1 to TRBJ1-6; 7 positions agree with TRBD1. Germline V CDR1 and CDR2: MNHNS, SASEGT. CDR3 length: 15 residues. The junction had 12 bases not matched to a gene; V was cut back by 7 bases and J by 9 bases. CDR3 bases: TGTGCCAGCACTTTAGGGTGGCAGGGGGGTTCACCCCTCCACTTT. This gives the protein CASTLGWQGGSPLHF.

V is TRBV4-2 and J is TRBJ1-1; maybe TRBD1 (5 bases). In germline, CDR1 is LGHNA, CDR2 YNFKEQ. Trimming left V 0 bases short and J 10 bases short, with 15 bases between. The CDR3 length is 14 residues. This CDR3 reads CASSQETRAPVAFF. Here the CDR3 DNA reads TGTGCCAGCAGCCAAGAAACCAGGGCGCCGGTAGCTTTCTTT.

The V gene is TRBV15, the J gene TRBJ2-1; 7 positions agree with TRBD2. V shed 9 bases and J 5 bases; nucleotides not matched to a gene: 10. The CDR3 sequence is 14 residues long. The germline V gene has CDR1 LNHNV and CDR2 YYDKDF (reference sequence). The CDR3 reads CATGPRGENNEQFF. CDR3 DNA sequence: TGTGCCACAGGACCCCGGGGGGAAAACAATGAGCAGTTCTTC. The full variable domain, with the rest looked up from reference TRBV15 and TRBJ2-1, is DAMVIQNPRYQVTQFGKPVTLSCSQTLNHNVMYWYQQKSSQAPKLLFHYYDKDFNNEADTPDNFQSRRPNTSFCFLDIRSPGLGDTAMYLCATGPRGENNEQFFGPGTRLTVL.

CDR3 DNA sequence: TGTGCCAGCAGCCGCGGGACAGGGGGCCACGAGCAGTACTTC. Protein sequence: CASSRGTGGHEQYF. This chain uses TRBV6-5 with TRBJ2-7; 12 nucleotides align to TRBD1. This CDR3 spans 14 amino acids. The germline gives CDR1 MNHEY, CDR2 SVGAGI. The V gene end was trimmed by 6 bases and the J gene end by 5 bases; junction bases not matched to a gene: 5.

The chain uses TRBV5-1 and TRBJ2-5, with D possibly being TRBD1 (5 bases). Germline loops: CDR1 SGHRS, CDR2 YFSETQ. V was trimmed by 0 bases and J by 4 bases, leaving 16 bases between them. This CDR3 has 16 amino acids. The CDR3 reads CASSLGGRGFGETQYF. The CDR3 DNA follows: TGCGCCAGCAGCTTGGGGGGCCGAGGTTTTGGAGAGACCCAGTACTTC.

This chain joins TRBV7-8 and TRBJ1-6; the D is unclear. Germline CDR1 and CDR2: SGHVS and FQNEAQ. Trimming took 4 bases from V and 7 from J, leaving 20 bases between them. The CDR3 extends over 17 amino acids. CDR3 DNA: TGTGCCAGCAGCTCGGGCCCAGGAAGCGCGGGGAATTCACCCCTCCACTTT. It is translated as CASSSGPGSAGNSPLHF.

V usage is TRBV28 and J usage is TRBJ2-7, with TRBD1 matching 9 bases. The V gene end was trimmed by 3 bases and the J gene end by 0 bases; junction bases not matched to a gene: 9. The CDR3 loop spans 17 amino acids. Germline CDR1 reads MDHEN; CDR2 reads SYDVKM. The CDR3, as DNA: TGTGCCAGCAGTTTTAACAGGGGGCCGTCTAACTCCTACGAGCAGTACTTC. It translates to CASSFNRGPSNSYEQYF.

V and J are TRBV28 and TRBJ1-1; D may be TRBD1 (5 bases). Trimming shortened V by 5 bases and J by 5 bases, and 12 bases separated the two germline ends. Germline lookup yields CDR1 MDHEN and CDR2 SYDVKM. This CDR3 has 13 residues. The DNA for the CDR3 is TGTGCCAGCAGTGAAGGGGATCGAACTGAAGCTTTCTTT. Amino acid sequence: CASSEGDRTEAFF.

V is TRBV13 and J is TRBJ2-7; perhaps TRBD1 as D (5 bases). CDR3 length equals 13 residues. Germline CDR1 reads PRHDT; CDR2 reads FYEKMQ (reference sequence). V lost 5 bases and J lost 0, with 8 bases in between. The CDR3 DNA reads TGTGCCAGCAGCCGCGGACACTCCTACGAGCAGTACTTC. Protein product: CASSRGHSYEQYF. Filled out from reference TRBV13 and TRBJ2-7, the complete variable domain reads AAGVIQSPRHLIKEKRETATLKCYPIPRHDTVYWYQQGPGQDPQFLISFYEKMQSDKGSIPDRFSAQQFSDYHSELNMSSLELGDSALYFCASSRGHSYEQYFGPGTRLTVT.

V and J are TRBV5-1 and TRBJ2-2; the match to TRBD2 covers 9 bases. This CDR3 comprises 18 residues. V dropped 3 bases and J dropped 0; count of bases not matched to a gene: 9. Germline assignment: CDR1 SGHRS and CDR2 YFSETQ. The CDR3: CASSSRGAGGPNTGELFF. The CDR3 bases are TGCGCCAGCAGCTCCCGGGGAGCGGGGGGCCCGAACACCGGGGAGCTGTTTTTT. Full variable domain (missing parts from reference TRBV5-1 and TRBJ2-2): KAGVTQTPRYLIKTRGQQVTLSCSPISGHRSVSWYQQTPGQGLQFLFEYFSETQRNKGNFPGRFSGRQFSNSRSEMNVSTLELGDSALYLCASSSRGAGGPNTGELFFGEGSRLTVL.

This chain connects TRBV18 to TRBJ2-2; D possibly corresponds to TRBD1 (6 bases). CDR1 and CDR2 from the germline V gene are KGHSH and LQKENI. V was cut by 3 bases and J by 6 bases, with 14 bases left in between. The CDR3 spans 15 residues. The DNA of the CDR3 is TGTGCCAGCTCACCTCAGTCAGGGGTCGCCGGGGAGCTGTTTTTT. Residues: CASSPQSGVAGELFF.

This chain links TRBV4-1 with TRBJ2-4; TRBD1 is a possible D gene (6 bases). With 1 base removed from V and 0 bases from J, the gap between germline ends came to 16 bases. CDR3 length: 18 amino acids. Germline V gives CDR1 MGHRA, CDR2 YSYEKL. CDR3 region: CASSQGGVWGLAKNIQYF. The DNA for the CDR3 is TGCGCCAGCAGCCAAGGGGGCGTTTGGGGGCTAGCCAAAAACATTCAGTACTTC.

The chain is built from TRBV7-9 and TRBJ1-2, with D perhaps TRBD1 (6 bases). The CDR3 has 15 amino acids. Trimming stripped 5 bases from V and 4 bases from J, with 17 bases between. The germline V gene encodes CDR1 SEHNR and CDR2 FQNEAQ (reference sequence). CDR3 in amino acids: CASSPSGGASYGYTF. CDR3 sequence (DNA): TGTGCCAGCAGCCCGTCGGGGGGGGCGAGCTATGGCTACACCTTC.

The chain employs TRBV11-2 and TRBJ1-5, with TRBD1 matching over 8 bases. V was clipped by 6 bases and J by 5 bases; unmatched bases: 3. The CDR3 runs 13 residues. Germline assignment: CDR1 SGHAT and CDR2 FQNNGV. CDR3 amino acids: CASSGQGDQPQHF. CDR3 in DNA: TGTGCCAGCAGTGGACAGGGCGATCAGCCCCAGCATTTT.

The chain carries TRBV19 and TRBJ2-3; no clear D. The CDR3 runs to 13 residues. Germline assignment: CDR1 LNHDA and CDR2 SQIVND (reference sequence). With 6 bases removed from V and 2 bases from J, the gap between germline ends came to 9 bases. CDR3 sequence (DNA): TGTGCCAGTAGATTTGCAGTCACAGATACGCAGTATTTT. Translated: CASRFAVTDTQYF.

J is TRBJ2-3 and V is TRBV5-6; 8 nucleotides line up with TRBD2. This CDR3 contains 16 residues. V dropped 0 bases and J dropped 5; count of bases not matched to a gene: 8. Germline CDR1 SGHDT, CDR2 YYEEEE. The CDR3 nucleotides are TGTGCCAGCAGCTTGGCAAGCGGGAGAGCGCTAGATACGCAGTATTTT. This encodes CASSLASGRALDTQYF.

The rearrangement uses TRBV9 and TRBJ2-2; perhaps TRBD1 as D (5 bases). Trimming cost V 4 bases and J 1 base, with 8 bases left between them. The CDR3 has 14 residues. Germline V CDR1 and CDR2: SGDLS, YYNGEE. The CDR3 nucleotides read TGTGCCAGCAGCCGTCAGGGGAACACCGGGGAGCTGTTTTTT. Translation gives CASSRQGNTGELFF.